Detailed here is one T cell receptor beta chain. These data belong to a study of OX40 agonist ivuxolimab in advanced cancers. Study-level information: Intravenous ivuxolimab was administered to patients every 2 weeks at 0.01 to 10 mg/kg. From roughly 20 to 85 years was the age range, with a mean of roughly 64 years, and over 80% were male.

V was pared by 6 bases and J by 0 bases, with 9 bases between. The CDR3 has 13 residues. Per germline, CDR1 SNHLY and CDR2 FYNNEI. With autoimmune disease history or systemic immunosuppression, patients were excluded. Drawing of blood for sampling happened at baseline, at cycle 4 day 1, and at cycle 7 day 1. Produced via immunoSEQ multiplex PCR; TCRdb's table is partial and in-frame only. The repertoire holds tens of thousands of clones, around 81% seen once, with about 1.3% in the top ten. V and J are TRBV2 and TRBJ2-7; D tentatively reads TRBD1 or TRBD2 (6 bases each). The clonotype was recovered from an adult with an advanced solid tumor such as melanoma, head and neck, liver or kidney cancer. The source was CD4+ or CD8+ T cells sorted from blood, collected in a trial of the OX40 agonist ivuxolimab. The CDR3 bases are TGTGCCAGCAGGGGGGGCGGCTCCTACGAGCAGTACTTC. The encoded protein is CASRGGGSYEQYF.